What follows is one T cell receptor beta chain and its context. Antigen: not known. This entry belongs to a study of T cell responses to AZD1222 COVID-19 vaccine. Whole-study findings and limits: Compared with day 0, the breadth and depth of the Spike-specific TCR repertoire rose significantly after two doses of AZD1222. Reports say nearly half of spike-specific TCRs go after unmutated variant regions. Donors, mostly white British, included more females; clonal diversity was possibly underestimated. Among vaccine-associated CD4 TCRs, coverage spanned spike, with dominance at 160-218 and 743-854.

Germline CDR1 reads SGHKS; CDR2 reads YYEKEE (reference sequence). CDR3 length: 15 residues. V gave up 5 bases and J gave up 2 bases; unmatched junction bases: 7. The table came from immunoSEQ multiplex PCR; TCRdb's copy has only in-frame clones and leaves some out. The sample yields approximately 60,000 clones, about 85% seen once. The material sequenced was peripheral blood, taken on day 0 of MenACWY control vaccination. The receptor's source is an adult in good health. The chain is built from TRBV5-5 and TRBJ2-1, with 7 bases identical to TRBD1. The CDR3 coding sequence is TGTGCCAGCAGTTCCACCGGGACAGCCTACAATGAGCAGTTCTTC. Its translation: CASSSTGTAYNEQFF.